The next 10 T cell receptor beta chains were all read from a single sample in a study of blood T cell repertoires in COVID-19. Generated by immunoSEQ multiplex PCR, the TCRdb table keeps only in-frame clones and is missing some. Counted here are 110,000 to 150,000 clones, over 80% occurring once; the ten biggest clones make up around 6.5%. The source material was PBMCs or T cells enriched from blood (not recorded which). The receptors were sampled from a middle-aged woman who had recovered from COVID-19.

This chain links TRBV6-1 with TRBJ1-3, with a weak D call TRBD1 (5 bases). The germline V and J ends were trimmed by 2 bases and 4 bases, with 9 bases remaining between them. Germline CDR1 MNHNS, CDR2 SASEGT. The CDR3 is made up of 14 amino acids. CDR3 coding DNA: TGTGCCAGCAGTGAAAGCGGGGCAGGAAACACCATATATTTT. Encoded protein: CASSESGAGNTIYF.

This rearrangement joins TRBV9 to TRBJ2-3; a weak D match, TRBD2 (6 bases). The CDR3 covers 15 residues. V dropped 1 base and J dropped 3 bases, with 12 bases sitting between them. From germline, CDR1 is SGDLS and CDR2 YYNGEE. In DNA, the CDR3 is TGTGCCAGCAGCGTAACGGGACTCTCAACAGATACGCAGTATTTT. Its protein product is CASSVTGLSTDTQYF. The full variable domain, with the rest looked up from reference TRBV9 and TRBJ2-3, is DSGVTQTPKHLITATGQRVTLRCSPRSGDLSVYWYQQSLDQGLQFLIQYYNGEERAKGNILERFSAQQFPDLHSELNLSSLELGDSALYFCASSVTGLSTDTQYFGPGTRLTVL.

This rearrangement joins TRBV27 to TRBJ2-6; possible D gene TRBD1, 6 bases. Trimming left V 7 bases short and J 6 bases short, with 19 bases between. The CDR3 is 16 amino acids. Per the germline V gene, CDR1 is MNHEY and CDR2 is SMNVEV (reference sequence). CDR3 loop: CASTTGLVGSANVLTF. DNA of the CDR3: TGTGCCAGCACTACAGGGTTAGTTGGCTCGGCCAACGTCCTGACTTTC.

The chain has TRBV30 and TRBJ1-6; D is ambiguous. The ends were cut back, 2 bases at V and 9 bases at J, with 14 bases in the middle. Looked up from germline, CDR1 is GTSNPN and CDR2 is SVGIG (reference sequence). The CDR3 is made up of 14 amino acids. The CDR3 DNA is TGTGCCTGGAGTAGAGGGCGGATGGCTTCACCCCTCCACTTT. Amino acids: CAWSRGRMASPLHF.

The chain combines TRBV11-2 with TRBJ1-5; 7 bases agree with TRBD1. The CDR3 is made up of 15 amino acids. Germline assignment: CDR1 SGHAT and CDR2 FQNNGV. After removal of 5 bases from V and 1 base from J, the junction contained 5 bases not matched to a gene. CDR3 sequence reads: CASSQGGLSNQPQHF. CDR3 DNA sequence: TGTGCCAGCAGCCAAGGGGGCTTAAGCAATCAGCCCCAGCATTTT.

This clone has only one observation. J is TRBJ1-1 and V is TRBV5-6; D remains ambiguous. CDR3 length equals 13 residues. CDR1 is SGHDT, CDR2 YYEEEE, per germline. The V end was cut by 4 bases, the J end by 7 bases, with 14 bases between. This CDR3 is CASSAGVAREAFF. The DNA of the CDR3 is TGTGCCAGCAGCGCCGGTGTCGCTCGTGAAGCTTTCTTT.

This clone was seen just once. The chain combines TRBV5-6 with TRBJ2-7, with 8 bases aligning to TRBD1. This CDR3 spans 15 amino acids. V was pared by 0 bases and J by 3 bases, with 5 bases of the junction left unmatched. Germline CDR1 and CDR2: SGHDT and YYEEEE. CDR3 coding DNA: TGTGCCAGCAGCTTGGCCGAGACAGGGGACTACGAGCAGTACTTC. It encodes CASSLAETGDYEQYF.

The genes are TRBV6-2 or TRBV6-3 and TRBJ2-7, with 7 bases that match TRBD2. The CDR3 has 11 amino acids. Germline CDR1 and CDR2: MNHEY and SVGEGT. V shed 6 bases and J 9 bases; nucleotides not matched to a gene: 5. CDR3 in amino acids: CASSRDYVQYF. CDR3 in DNA: TGTGCCAGCAGCCGGGACTATGTGCAGTACTTC.

This rearrangement joins TRBV27 to TRBJ1-6; TRBD1 aligns across 9 bases. CDR3 length: 16 residues. V shed 7 bases and J 10 bases; nucleotides not matched to a gene: 14. The germline V gene encodes CDR1 MNHEY and CDR2 SMNVEV (reference sequence). The CDR3 spells CASKIDRGMVESPLHF. CDR3 DNA: TGTGCCAGCAAAATTGACAGGGGGATGGTAGAGTCACCCCTCCACTTT.

This rearrangement joins TRBV14 to TRBJ2-3; TRBD2 matches 11 bases. The junction had 7 bases not matched to a gene; V was cut back by 0 bases and J by 2 bases. Germline V gives CDR1 SGHDN, CDR2 FVKESK. This CDR3 has 18 amino acids. The CDR3: CASSQELAGDSITDTQYF. The DNA of the CDR3 is TGTGCCAGCAGCCAAGAACTAGCGGGGGACTCAATCACAGATACGCAGTATTTT.